These 9 T cell receptor beta chains were sequenced from one sample in a study of cytomegalovirus exposure and HLA in healthy donors. PCR used 60 Vbeta primers and 13 Jbeta primers. TCRdb keeps only in-frame clones here, not all; method: immunoSEQ multiplex PCR. The table shows some 130,000 clones, with roughly 83% occurring only once. Source material: PBMCs. Receptors originate from a man younger than 35 in good health and CMV-seronegative.

V is TRBV11-3 and J is TRBJ2-1; 13 positions match TRBD2. V lost 5 bases and J lost 7; bases outside the gene matches: 8. The CDR3 runs to 16 residues. The germline gives CDR1 SGHNT, CDR2 YENEEA. The CDR3 bases are TGTGCCAGCAGCCAAGTACTAGCGGGAGGGACGAATGAGCAGTTCTTC. Translation: CASSQVLAGGTNEQFF.

The genes are TRBV7-2 and TRBJ2-3, with a possible D match to TRBD2 (6 bases). Germline-derived CDR1 and CDR2 are SGHTA and FQGNSA. Deletions cut 5 bases from V and 5 bases from J, with 17 bases between. The CDR3 runs 15 residues. The CDR3 DNA is TGTGCCAGCAGCATCGGGGGACCCGGAAGAGATACGCAGTATTTT. Its translation is CASSIGGPGRDTQYF.

V and J are TRBV2 and TRBJ2-1; possible D gene TRBD1, 6 bases. The CDR3 has 15 amino acids. Germline loops: CDR1 SNHLY, CDR2 FYNNEI. With 4 bases removed from V and 5 bases from J, the gap between germline ends came to 15 bases. DNA for the CDR3: TGTGCCAGCAGTGCGCGACATAACAGGGACAATGAGCAGTTCTTC. This codes for CASSARHNRDNEQFF.

V is TRBV7-9 and J is TRBJ2-1; 9 bases match TRBD1. V lost 2 bases and J lost 6; bases outside the gene matches: 5. The germline gives CDR1 SEHNR, CDR2 FQNEAQ (reference sequence). CDR3 length: 15 amino acids. Here the CDR3 DNA reads TGTGCCAGCAGCTTACGGACAGGGGAGGCCAATGAGCAGTTCTTC. Amino acid sequence: CASSLRTGEANEQFF.

The chain is built from TRBV11-2 and TRBJ2-6, with 7 bases fitting TRBD2. V shed 6 bases, J shed 0 bases, and the junction held 14 bases outside the gene matches. The CDR3 has 19 amino acids. CDR1 is SGHAT and CDR2 is FQNNGV in the germline V gene. The CDR3 DNA reads TGTGCCAGCAGTTCCTTCAAGCGGGGAAGGTACTCTGGGGCCAACGTCCTGACTTTC. Amino acids: CASSSFKRGRYSGANVLTF.

This clone was seen more than once but under ten times. The CDR3 sequence: CASSSHPDRETFF. The CDR3 region has the DNA TGTGCCAGCAGTTCTCACCCCGACAGGGAAACTTTCTTT. This chain joins TRBV25-1 and TRBJ1-1; 7 bases match TRBD1. The CDR3 is made up of 13 amino acids. CDR1 and CDR2 (germline): MGHDK, SYGVNS. Trimming removed 5 bases from V and 12 bases from J; junction bases left unmatched: 12.

There are a few counts of this clone. This chain joins TRBV27 and TRBJ2-2, with 13 positions matching TRBD2. There are 16 residues in the CDR3. J gave up 5 bases and V 8 bases, and 8 bases lay outside the gene matches. The germline CDR1 and CDR2 sequences are MNHEY and SMNVEV (reference sequence). CDR3 DNA sequence: TGTGCCAGCCAACTAGCGGGAGGGCCTGGGACCGGGGAGCTGTTTTTT. Its translation is CASQLAGGPGTGELFF.

The rearrangement links TRBV19 to TRBJ1-1; D may be TRBD1 (6 bases). Per the germline V gene, CDR1 is LNHDA and CDR2 is SQIVND (reference sequence). The ends were cut back, 11 bases at V and 1 base at J, with 23 bases in the middle. The CDR3 is 16 amino acids. This chain's CDR3 is CAAEHQGTGGNTEAFF. In nucleotides, the CDR3 is TGTGCCGCTGAGCACCAGGGGACGGGAGGGAACACTGAAGCTTTCTTT.

This chain links TRBV12-5 with TRBJ2-5; 8 nucleotides align to TRBD2. The CDR3 totals 19 residues. Germline V gene sequence: CDR1 LGHNT, CDR2 FRNRAP. Unmatched junction bases numbered 16, after V lost 0 bases and J lost 4 bases. DNA of the CDR3: TGTGCTAGTGGTTTGGTAAGAATCCCGGAAGCGGGAGTACGAGAGACCCAGTACTTC. Residues: CASGLVRIPEAGVRETQYF.